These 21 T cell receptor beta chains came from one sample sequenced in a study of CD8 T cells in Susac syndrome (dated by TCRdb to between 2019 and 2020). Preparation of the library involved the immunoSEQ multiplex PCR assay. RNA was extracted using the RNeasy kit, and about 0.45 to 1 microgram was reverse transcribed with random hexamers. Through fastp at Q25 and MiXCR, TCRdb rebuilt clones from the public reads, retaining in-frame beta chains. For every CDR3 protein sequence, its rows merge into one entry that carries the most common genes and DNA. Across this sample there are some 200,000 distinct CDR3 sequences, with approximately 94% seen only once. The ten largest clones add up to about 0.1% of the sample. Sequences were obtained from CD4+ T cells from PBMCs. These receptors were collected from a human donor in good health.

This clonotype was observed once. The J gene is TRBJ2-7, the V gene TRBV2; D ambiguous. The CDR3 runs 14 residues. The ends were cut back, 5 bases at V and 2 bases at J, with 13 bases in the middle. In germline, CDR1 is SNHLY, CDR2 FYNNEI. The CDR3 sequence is CASSWYGETYEQYF. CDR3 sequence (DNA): TGTGCCAGCAGTTGGTACGGCGAGACCTACGAGCAGTACTTC. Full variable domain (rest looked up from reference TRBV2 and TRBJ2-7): EPEVTQTPSHQVTQMGQEVILRCVPISNHLYFYWYRQILGQKVEFLVSFYNNEISEKSEIFDDQFSVERPDGSNFTLKIRSTKLEDSAMYFCASSWYGETYEQYFGPGTRLTVT.

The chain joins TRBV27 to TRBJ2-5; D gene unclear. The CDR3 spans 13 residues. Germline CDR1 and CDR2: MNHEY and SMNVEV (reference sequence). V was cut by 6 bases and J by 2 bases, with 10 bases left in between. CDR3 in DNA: TGTGCCAGCAGCCGGGTGTATCAAGAGACCCAGTACTTC. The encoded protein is CASSRVYQETQYF.

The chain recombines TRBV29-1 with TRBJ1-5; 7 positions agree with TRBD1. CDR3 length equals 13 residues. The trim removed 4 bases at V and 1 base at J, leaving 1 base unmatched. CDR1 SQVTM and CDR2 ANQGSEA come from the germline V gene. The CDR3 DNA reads TGCAGCGTTGGGGACAGAAGCAATCAGCCCCAGCATTTT. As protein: CSVGDRSNQPQHF.

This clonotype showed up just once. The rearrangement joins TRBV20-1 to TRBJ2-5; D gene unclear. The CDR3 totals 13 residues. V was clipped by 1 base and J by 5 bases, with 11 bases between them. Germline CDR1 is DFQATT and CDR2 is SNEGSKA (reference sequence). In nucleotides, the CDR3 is TGCAGTGCTAGAGGCTTACTTGGGGAGACCCAGTACTTC. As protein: CSARGLLGETQYF.

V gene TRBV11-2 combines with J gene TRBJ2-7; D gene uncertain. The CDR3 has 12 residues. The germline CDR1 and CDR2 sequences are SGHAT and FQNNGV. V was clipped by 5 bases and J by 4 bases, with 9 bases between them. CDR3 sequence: CASSPPVYEQYF. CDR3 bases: TGTGCCAGCAGCCCCCCAGTGTACGAGCAGTACTTC.

The CDR3 DNA reads TGCAGCGTTGCGGAGGGGGCGAGTACAGATACGCAGTATTTT. As protein: CSVAEGASTDTQYF. The V call is TRBV29-1, the J call TRBJ2-3, with D perhaps matching TRBD1 (7 bases). V lost 4 bases, J lost 3 bases, and 14 bases lay in between. Germline CDR1 and CDR2: SQVTM and ANQGSEA. CDR3 length: 14 residues.

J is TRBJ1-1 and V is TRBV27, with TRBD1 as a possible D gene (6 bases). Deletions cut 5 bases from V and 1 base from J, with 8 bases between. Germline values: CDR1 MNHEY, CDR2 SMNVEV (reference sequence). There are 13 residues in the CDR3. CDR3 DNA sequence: TGTGCCAGCAGTAAACAGGGGAACACTGAAGCTTTCTTT. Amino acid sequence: CASSKQGNTEAFF.

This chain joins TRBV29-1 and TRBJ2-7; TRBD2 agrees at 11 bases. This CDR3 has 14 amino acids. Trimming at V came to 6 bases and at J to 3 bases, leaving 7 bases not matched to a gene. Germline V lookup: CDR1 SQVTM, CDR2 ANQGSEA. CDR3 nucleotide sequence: TGCAGCGTGGACCTGACTAGCGGGAACTACGAGCAGTACTTC. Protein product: CSVDLTSGNYEQYF.

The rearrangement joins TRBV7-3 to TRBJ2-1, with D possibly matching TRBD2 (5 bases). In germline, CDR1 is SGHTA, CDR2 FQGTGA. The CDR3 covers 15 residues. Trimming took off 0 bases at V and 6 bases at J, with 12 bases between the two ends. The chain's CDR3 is CASSLTGAVSNEQFF. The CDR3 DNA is TGTGCCAGCAGCTTAACGGGAGCGGTTAGCAATGAGCAGTTCTTC.

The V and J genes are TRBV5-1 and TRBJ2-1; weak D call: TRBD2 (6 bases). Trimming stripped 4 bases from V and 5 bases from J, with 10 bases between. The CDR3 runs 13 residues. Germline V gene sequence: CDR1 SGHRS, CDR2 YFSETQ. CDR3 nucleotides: TGCGCCAGCAGCATCGGGGGAAACAATGAGCAGTTCTTC. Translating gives CASSIGGNNEQFF.

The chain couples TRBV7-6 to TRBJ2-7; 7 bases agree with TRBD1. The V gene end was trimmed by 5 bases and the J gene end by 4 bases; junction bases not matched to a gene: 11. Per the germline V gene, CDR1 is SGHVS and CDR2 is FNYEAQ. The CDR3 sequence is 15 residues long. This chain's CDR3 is CASSTYRGRRYEQYF. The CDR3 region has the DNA TGTGCCAGCAGCACATACAGGGGCCGGCGGTACGAGCAGTACTTC.

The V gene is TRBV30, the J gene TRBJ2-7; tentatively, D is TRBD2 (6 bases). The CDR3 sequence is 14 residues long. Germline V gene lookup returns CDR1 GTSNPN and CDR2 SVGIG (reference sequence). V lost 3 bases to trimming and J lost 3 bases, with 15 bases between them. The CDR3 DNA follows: TGTGCCTGGAGCGCCTTAGGCGGGGACTACGAGCAGTACTTC. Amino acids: CAWSALGGDYEQYF.

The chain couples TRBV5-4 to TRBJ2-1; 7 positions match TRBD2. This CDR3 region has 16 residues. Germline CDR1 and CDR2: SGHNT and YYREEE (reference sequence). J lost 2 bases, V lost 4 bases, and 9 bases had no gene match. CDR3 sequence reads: CASSLSPGGTYNEQFF. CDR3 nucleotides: TGTGCCAGCAGCCTGTCGCCCGGGGGGACCTACAATGAGCAGTTCTTC.

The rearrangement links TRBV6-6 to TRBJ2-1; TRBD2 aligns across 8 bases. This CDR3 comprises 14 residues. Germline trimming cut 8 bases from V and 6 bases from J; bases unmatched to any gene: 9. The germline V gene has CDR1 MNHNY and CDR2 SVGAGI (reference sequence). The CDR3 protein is CASSTSVSFNEQFF. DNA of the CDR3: TGTGCCAGCTCGACTAGCGTTAGTTTCAATGAGCAGTTCTTC.

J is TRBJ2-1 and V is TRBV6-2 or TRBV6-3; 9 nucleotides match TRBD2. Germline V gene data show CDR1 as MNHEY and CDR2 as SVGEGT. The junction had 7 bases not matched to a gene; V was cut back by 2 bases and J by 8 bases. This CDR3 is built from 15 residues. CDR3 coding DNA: TGTGCCAGCAGTTACCTAATAGCGGGAGCACATGAGCAGTTCTTC. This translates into CASSYLIAGAHEQFF.

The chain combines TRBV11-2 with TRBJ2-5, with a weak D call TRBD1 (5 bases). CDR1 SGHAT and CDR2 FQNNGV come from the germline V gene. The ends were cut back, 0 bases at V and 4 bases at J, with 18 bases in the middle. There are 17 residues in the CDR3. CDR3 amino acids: CASSLDQGGPTRETQYF. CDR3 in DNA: TGTGCCAGCAGCTTAGATCAGGGCGGCCCCACACGAGAGACCCAGTACTTC.

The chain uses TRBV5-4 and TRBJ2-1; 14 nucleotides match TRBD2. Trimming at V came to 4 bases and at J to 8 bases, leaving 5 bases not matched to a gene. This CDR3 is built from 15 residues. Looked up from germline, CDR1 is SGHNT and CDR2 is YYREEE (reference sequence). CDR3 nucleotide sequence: TGTGCCAGCAGCCCGGGACTAGCGGGAGCCTATGAGCAGTTCTTC. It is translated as CASSPGLAGAYEQFF.

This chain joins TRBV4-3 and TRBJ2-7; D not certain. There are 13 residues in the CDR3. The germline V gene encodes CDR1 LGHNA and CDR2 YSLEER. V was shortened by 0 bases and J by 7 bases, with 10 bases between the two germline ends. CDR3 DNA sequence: TGCGCCAGCAGCCAAGATTGGAGTGGGGAGCAGTACTTC. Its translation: CASSQDWSGEQYF.

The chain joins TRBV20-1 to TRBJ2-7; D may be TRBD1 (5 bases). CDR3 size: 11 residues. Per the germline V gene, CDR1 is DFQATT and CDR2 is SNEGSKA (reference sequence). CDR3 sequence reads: CRARAGYEQYF. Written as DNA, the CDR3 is TGCAGAGCCAGGGCTGGGTACGAGCAGTACTTC.

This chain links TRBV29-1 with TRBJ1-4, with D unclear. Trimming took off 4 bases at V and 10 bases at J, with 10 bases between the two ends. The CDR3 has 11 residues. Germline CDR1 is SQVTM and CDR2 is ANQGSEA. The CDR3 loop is CSVADRRKLFF. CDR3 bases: TGCAGCGTTGCCGACCGCCGAAAACTGTTTTTT.

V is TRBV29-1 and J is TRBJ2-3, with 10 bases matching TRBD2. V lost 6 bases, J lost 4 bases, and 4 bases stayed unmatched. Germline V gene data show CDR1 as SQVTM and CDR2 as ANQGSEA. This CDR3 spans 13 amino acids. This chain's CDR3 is CSVLAGDADTQYF. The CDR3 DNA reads TGCAGCGTGCTAGCGGGAGATGCAGATACGCAGTATTTT.